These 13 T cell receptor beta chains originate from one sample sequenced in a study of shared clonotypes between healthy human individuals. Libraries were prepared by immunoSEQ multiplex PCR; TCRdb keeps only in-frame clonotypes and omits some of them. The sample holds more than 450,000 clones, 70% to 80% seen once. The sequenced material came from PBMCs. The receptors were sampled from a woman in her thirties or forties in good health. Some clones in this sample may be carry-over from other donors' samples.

CDR3 DNA sequence: TGTGCCAGCAGCTTTCAGGTCGCGCACTACAATGAGCAGTTCTTC. Residues: CASSFQVAHYNEQFF. The genes are TRBV11-2 and TRBJ2-1, with D hard to call. Trimming stripped 3 bases from V and 3 bases from J, with 12 bases between. Germline V gene data show CDR1 as SGHAT and CDR2 as FQNNGV. This CDR3 contains 15 residues.

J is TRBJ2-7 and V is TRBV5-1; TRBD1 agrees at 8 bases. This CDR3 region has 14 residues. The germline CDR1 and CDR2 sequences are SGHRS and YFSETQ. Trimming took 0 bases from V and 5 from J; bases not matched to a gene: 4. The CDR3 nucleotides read TGCGCCAGCAGCTTGGATCCAGGGGGCAACGAGCAGTACTTC. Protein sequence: CASSLDPGGNEQYF.

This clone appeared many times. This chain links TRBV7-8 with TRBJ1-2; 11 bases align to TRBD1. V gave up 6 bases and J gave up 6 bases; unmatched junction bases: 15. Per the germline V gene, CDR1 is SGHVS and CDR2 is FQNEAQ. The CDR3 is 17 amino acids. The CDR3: CASSALTGTGGLHGYTF. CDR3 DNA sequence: TGTGCCAGCAGTGCCCTAACTGGGACAGGGGGACTACATGGCTACACCTTC.

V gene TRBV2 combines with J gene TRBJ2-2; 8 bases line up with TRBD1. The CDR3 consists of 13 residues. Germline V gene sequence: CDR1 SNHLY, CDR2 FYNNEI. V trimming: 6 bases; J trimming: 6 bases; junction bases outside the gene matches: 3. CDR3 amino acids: CASSNRGAGELFF. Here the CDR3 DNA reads TGTGCCAGCAGCAACAGGGGGGCCGGGGAGCTGTTTTTT.

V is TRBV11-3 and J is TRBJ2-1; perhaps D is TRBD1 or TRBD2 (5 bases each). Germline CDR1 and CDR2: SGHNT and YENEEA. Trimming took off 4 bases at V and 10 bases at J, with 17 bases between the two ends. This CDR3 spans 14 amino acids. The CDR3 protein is CASSSQPGPREQFF. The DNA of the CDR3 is TGTGCCAGCAGCTCTCAACCGGGACCCCGGGAGCAGTTCTTC. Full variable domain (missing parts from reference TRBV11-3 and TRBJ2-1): EAGVVQSPRYKIIEKKQPVAFWCNPISGHNTLYWYLQNLGQGPELLIRYENEEAVDDSQLPKDRFSAERLKGVDSTLKIQPAELGDSAVYLCASSSQPGPREQFFGPGTRLTVL.

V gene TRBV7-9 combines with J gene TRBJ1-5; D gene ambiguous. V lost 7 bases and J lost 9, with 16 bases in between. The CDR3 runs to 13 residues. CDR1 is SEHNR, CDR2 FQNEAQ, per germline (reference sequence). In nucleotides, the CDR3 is TGTGCCAGCACCAGCACGGAGGCACCGCCCCAGCATTTT. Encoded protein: CASTSTEAPPQHF.

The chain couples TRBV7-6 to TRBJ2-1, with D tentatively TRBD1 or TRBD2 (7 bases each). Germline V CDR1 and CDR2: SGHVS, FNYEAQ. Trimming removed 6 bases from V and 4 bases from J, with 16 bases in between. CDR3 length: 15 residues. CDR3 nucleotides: TGTGCCAGCAGTCATAGCAGGGGGGGGTACAATGAGCAGTTCTTC. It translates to CASSHSRGGYNEQFF. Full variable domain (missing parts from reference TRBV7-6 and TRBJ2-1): GAGVSQSPRYKVTKRGQDVALRCDPISGHVSLYWYRQALGQGPEFLTYFNYEAQQDKSGLPNDRFSAERPEGSISTLTIQRTEQRDSAMYRCASSHSRGGYNEQFFGPGTRLTVL.

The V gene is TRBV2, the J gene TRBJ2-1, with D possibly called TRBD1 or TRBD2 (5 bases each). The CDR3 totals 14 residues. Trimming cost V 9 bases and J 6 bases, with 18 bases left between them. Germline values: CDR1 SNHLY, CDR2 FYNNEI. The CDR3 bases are TGTGCCAGTACCGGGACCAACCGCGCCAATGAGCAGTTCTTC. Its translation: CASTGTNRANEQFF.

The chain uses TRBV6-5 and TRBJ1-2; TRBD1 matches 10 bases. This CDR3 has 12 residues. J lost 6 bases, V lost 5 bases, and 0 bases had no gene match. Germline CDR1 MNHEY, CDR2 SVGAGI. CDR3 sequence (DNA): TGTGCCAGCAGTGGGACAGGGGATGGCTACACCTTC. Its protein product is CASSGTGDGYTF.

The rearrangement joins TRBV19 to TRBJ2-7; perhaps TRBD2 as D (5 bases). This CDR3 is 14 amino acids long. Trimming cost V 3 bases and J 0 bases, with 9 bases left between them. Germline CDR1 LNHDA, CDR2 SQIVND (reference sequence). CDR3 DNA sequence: TGTGCCAGTAGTATCGGACTCCACTCCTACGAGCAGTACTTC. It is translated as CASSIGLHSYEQYF.

The chain's CDR3 is CASSQDRGRGGSGYEQYF. Written as DNA, the CDR3 is TGTGCCAGCAGCCAAGATCGGGGACGGGGCGGGAGCGGTTACGAGCAGTACTTC. The chain links TRBV4-2 to TRBJ2-7; 7 nucleotides align to TRBD2. In germline, CDR1 is LGHNA, CDR2 YNFKEQ. CDR3 length equals 18 residues. The trim removed 0 bases at V and 4 bases at J, leaving 15 bases unmatched.

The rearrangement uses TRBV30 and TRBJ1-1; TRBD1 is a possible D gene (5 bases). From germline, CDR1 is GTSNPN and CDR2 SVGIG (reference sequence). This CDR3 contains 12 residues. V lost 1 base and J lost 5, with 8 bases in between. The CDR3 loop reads CAWSGRGTEAFF. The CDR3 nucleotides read TGTGCCTGGAGTGGGCGGGGGACTGAAGCTTTCTTT.

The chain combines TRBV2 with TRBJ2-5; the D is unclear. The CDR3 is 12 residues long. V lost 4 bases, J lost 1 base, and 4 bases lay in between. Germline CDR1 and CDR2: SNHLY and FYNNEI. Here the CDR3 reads CASSGSQETQYF. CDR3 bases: TGTGCCAGCAGTGGCAGCCAAGAGACCCAGTACTTC.